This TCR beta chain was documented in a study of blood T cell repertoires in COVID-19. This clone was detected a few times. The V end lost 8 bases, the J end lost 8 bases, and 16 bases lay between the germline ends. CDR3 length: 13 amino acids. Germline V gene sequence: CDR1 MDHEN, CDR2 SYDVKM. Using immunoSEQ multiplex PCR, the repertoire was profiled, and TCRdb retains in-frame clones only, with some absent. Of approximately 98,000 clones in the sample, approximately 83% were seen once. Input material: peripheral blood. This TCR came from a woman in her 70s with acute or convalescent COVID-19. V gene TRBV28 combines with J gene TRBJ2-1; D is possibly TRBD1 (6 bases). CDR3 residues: CASQGPNIDEQFF. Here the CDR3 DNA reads TGTGCCAGCCAGGGGCCTAATATAGATGAGCAGTTCTTC.